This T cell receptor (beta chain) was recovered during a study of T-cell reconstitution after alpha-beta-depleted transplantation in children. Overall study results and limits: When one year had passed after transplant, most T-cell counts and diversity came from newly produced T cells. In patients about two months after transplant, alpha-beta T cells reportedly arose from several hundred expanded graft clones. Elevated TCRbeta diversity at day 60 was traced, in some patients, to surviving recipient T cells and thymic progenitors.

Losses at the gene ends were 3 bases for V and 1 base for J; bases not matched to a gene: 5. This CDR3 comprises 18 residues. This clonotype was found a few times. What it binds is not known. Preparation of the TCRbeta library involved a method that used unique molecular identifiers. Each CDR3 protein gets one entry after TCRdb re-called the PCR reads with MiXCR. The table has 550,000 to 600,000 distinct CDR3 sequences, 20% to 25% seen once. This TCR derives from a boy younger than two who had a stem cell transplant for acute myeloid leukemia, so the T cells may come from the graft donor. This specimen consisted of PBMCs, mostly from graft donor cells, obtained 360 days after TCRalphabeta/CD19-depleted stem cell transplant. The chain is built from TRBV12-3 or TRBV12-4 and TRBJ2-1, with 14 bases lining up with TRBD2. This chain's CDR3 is CASSFGLAGGESYNEQFF. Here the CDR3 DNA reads TGTGCCAGCAGTTTTGGACTAGCGGGGGGCGAATCCTACAATGAGCAGTTCTTC.